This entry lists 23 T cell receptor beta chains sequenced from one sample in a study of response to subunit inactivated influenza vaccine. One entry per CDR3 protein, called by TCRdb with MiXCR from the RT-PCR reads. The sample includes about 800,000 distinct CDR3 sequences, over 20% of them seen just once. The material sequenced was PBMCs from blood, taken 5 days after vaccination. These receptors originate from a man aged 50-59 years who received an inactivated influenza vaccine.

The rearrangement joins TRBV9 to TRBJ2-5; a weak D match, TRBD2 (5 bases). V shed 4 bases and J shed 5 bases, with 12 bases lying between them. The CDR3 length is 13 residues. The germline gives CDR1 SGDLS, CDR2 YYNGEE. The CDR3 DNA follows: TGTGCCAGCAGCACCCCGGGGAAGGAGACCCAGTACTTC. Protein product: CASSTPGKETQYF.

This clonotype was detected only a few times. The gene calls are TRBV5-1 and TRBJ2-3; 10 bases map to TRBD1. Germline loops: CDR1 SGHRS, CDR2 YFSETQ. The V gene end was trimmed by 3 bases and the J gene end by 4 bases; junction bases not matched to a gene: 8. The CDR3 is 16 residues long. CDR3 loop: CASSSGWDRGADTQYF. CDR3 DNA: TGCGCCAGCAGCTCGGGTTGGGACAGGGGCGCAGATACGCAGTATTTT.

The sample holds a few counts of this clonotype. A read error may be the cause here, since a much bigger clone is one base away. CDR3 sequence: CAISATGYYEQYF. Here the CDR3 DNA reads TGTGCCATCAGCGCGACAGGGTACTACGAGCAGTACTTC. The V call is TRBV10-3, the J call TRBJ2-7; 7 positions agree with TRBD1. J lost 3 bases, V lost 6 bases, and 5 bases had no gene match. Germline CDR1 and CDR2: ENHRY and SYGVKD. This CDR3 region has 13 residues.

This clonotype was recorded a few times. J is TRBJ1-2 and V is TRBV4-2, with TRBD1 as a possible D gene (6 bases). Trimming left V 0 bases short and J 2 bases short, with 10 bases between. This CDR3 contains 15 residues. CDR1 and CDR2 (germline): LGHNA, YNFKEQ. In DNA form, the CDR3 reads TGTGCCAGCAGCCAAGATTTGACAGGCAACTATGGCTACACCTTC. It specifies CASSQDLTGNYGYTF.

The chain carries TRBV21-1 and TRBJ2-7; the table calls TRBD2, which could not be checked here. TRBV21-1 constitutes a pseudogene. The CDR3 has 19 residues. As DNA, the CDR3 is TGTGCCAGCAGCAAAGCGCTTTTTCTTTCGGGACTCCAGTCCTACGAGCAGTACTTC. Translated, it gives CASSKALFLSGLQSYEQYF.

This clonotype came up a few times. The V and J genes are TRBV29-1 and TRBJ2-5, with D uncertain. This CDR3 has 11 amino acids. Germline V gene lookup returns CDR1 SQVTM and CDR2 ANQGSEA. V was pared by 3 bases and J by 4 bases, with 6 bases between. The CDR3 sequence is CSVEYGETQYF. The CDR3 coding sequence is TGCAGCGTTGAGTACGGAGAGACCCAGTACTTC.

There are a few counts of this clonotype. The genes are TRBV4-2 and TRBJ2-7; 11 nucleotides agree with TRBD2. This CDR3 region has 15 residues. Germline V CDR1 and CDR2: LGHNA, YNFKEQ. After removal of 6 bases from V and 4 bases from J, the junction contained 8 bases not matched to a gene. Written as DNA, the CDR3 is TGTGCCAGCAGTGCCGGGACTAGCGGAGATTACGAGCAGTACTTC. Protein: CASSAGTSGDYEQYF.

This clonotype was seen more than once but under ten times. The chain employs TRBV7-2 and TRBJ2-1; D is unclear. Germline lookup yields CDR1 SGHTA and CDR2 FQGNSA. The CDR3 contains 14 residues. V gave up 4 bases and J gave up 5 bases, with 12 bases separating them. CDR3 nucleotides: TGTGCCAGCAGCTCAGCCTATCTACACAATGAGCAGTTCTTC. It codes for CASSSAYLHNEQFF.

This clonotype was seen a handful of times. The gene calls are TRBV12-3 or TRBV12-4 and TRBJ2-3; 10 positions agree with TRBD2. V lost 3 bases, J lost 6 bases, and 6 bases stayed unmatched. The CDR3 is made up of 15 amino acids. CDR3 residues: CASSFSSGSLDTQYF. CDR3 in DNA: TGTGCCAGCAGTTTCTCTAGCGGGAGCCTGGATACGCAGTATTTT.

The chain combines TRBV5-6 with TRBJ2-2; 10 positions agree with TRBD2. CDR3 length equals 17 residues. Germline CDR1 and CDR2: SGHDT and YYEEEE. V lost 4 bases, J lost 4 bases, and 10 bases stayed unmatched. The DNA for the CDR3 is TGTGCCAGCAGCCCCACACCTAGCGGGGGTTTCACCGGGGAGCTGTTTTTT. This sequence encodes CASSPTPSGGFTGELFF.

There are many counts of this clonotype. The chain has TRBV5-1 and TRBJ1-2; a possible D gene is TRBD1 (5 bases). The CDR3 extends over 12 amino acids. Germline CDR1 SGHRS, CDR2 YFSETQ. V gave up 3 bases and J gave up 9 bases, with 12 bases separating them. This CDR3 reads CASSSGLQSYTF. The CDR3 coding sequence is TGCGCCAGCAGCTCGGGACTTCAGAGCTACACCTTC. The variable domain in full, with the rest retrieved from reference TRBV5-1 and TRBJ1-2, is KAGVTQTPRYLIKTRGQQVTLSCSPISGHRSVSWYQQTPGQGLQFLFEYFSETQRNKGNFPGRFSGRQFSNSRSEMNVSTLELGDSALYLCASSSGLQSYTFGSGTRLTVV.

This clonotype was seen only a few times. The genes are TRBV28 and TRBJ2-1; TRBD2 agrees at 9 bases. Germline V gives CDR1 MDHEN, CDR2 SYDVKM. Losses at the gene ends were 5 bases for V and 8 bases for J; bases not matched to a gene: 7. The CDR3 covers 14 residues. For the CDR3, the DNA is TGTGCCAGCAGTGCCGCGGGAGGGCCCCATGAGCAGTTCTTC. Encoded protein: CASSAAGGPHEQFF.

The CDR3 here is CASSFELTYNEQFF. The CDR3 DNA reads as TGCGCCAGCAGCTTCGAGCTCACCTACAATGAGCAGTTCTTC. The rearrangement uses TRBV5-1 and TRBJ2-1, with D uncertain. CDR1 is SGHRS and CDR2 is YFSETQ in the germline V gene. The CDR3 is made up of 14 amino acids. Trimming cost V 2 bases and J 2 bases, with 8 bases left between them. Together with reference TRBV5-1 and TRBJ2-1, the CDR3 gives the full variable domain: KAGVTQTPRYLIKTRGQQVTLSCSPISGHRSVSWYQQTPGQGLQFLFEYFSETQRNKGNFPGRFSGRQFSNSRSEMNVSTLELGDSALYLCASSFELTYNEQFFGPGTRLTVL.

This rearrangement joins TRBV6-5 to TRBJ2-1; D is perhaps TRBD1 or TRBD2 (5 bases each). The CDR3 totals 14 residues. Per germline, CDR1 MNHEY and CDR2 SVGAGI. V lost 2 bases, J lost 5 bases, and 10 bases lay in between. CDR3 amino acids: CASSYEGPNNEQFF. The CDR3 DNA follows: TGTGCCAGCAGTTACGAGGGGCCTAACAATGAGCAGTTCTTC.

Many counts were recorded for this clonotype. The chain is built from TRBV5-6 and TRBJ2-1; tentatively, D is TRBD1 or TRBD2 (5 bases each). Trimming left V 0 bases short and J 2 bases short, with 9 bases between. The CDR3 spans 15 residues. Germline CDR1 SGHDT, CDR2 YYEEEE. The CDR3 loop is CASSLVGPTYNEQFF. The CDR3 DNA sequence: TGTGCCAGCAGCTTGGTGGGACCAACCTACAATGAGCAGTTCTTC.

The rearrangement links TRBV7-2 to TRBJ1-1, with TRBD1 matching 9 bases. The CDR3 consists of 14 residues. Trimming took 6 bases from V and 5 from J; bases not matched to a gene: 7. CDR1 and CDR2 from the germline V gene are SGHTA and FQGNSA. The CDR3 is CASRRDRGRTEAFF. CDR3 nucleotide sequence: TGTGCCAGCAGACGAGACAGGGGGAGAACTGAAGCTTTCTTT.

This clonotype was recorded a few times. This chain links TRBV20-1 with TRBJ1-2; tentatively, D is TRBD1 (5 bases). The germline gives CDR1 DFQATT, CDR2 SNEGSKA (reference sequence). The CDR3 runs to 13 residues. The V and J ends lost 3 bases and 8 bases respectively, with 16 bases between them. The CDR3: CSASASGARGYTF. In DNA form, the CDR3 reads TGCAGTGCTAGTGCTTCTGGGGCTCGAGGCTACACCTTC.

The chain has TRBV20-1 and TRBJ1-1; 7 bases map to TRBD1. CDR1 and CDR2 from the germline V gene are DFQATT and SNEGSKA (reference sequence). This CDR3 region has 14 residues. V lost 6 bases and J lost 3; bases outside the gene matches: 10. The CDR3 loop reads CSALWAGGDTEAFF. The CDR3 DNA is TGCAGTGCCCTGTGGGCAGGGGGAGACACTGAAGCTTTCTTT.

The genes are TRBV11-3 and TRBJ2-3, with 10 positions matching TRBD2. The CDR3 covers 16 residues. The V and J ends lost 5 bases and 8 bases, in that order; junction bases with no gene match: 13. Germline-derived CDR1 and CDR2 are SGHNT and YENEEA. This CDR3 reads CASSPQVGASGGTQYF. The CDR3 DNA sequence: TGTGCCAGCAGCCCCCAAGTAGGGGCTAGCGGGGGTACGCAGTATTTT.

The CDR3 coding sequence is TGCGCCAGCAGTGAAAGTCTCGGGAGTGAAAAACTGTTTTTT. It encodes CASSESLGSEKLFF. The chain is built from TRBV10-2 and TRBJ1-4, with D unresolved. CDR1 and CDR2 (germline): WSHSY, SAAADI. Trimming took off 3 bases at V and 7 bases at J, with 12 bases between the two ends. The CDR3 is 14 amino acids.

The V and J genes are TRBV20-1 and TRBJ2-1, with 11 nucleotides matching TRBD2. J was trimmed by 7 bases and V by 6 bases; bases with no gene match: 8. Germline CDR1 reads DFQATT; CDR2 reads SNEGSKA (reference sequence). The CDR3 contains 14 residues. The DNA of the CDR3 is TGCAGTGCAGCTTCCGGGACTAGCGGAAATGAGCAGTTCTTC. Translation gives CSAASGTSGNEQFF.

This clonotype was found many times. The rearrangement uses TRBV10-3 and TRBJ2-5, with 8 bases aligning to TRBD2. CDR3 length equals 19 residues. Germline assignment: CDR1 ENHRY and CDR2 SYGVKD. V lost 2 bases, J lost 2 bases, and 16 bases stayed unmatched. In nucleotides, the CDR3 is TGTGCCATCAGTGAGGCTTTGGGGATACGGGGGGGTGGACAAGAGACCCAGTACTTC. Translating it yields CAISEALGIRGGGQETQYF.

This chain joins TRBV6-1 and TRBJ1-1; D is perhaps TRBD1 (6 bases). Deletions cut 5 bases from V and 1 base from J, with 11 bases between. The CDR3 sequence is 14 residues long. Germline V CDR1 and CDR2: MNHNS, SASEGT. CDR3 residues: CASSRDTQNTEAFF. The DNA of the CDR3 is TGTGCCAGCAGTCGGGACACACAGAACACTGAAGCTTTCTTT.